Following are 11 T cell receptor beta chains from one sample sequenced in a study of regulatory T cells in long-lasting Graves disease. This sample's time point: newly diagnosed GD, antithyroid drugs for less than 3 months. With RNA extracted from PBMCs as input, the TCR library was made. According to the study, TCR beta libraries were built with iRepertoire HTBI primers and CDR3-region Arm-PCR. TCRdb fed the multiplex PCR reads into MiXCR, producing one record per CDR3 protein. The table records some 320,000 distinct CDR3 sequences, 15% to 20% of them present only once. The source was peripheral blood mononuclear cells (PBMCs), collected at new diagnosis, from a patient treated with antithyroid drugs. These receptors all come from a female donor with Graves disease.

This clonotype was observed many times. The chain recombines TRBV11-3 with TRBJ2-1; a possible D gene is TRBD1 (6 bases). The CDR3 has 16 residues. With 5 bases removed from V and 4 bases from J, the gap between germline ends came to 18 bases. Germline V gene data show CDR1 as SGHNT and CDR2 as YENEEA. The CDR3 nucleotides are TGTGCCAGCAGCATCCAGGGTAGAGGGGGTTACAATGAGCAGTTCTTC. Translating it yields CASSIQGRGGYNEQFF.

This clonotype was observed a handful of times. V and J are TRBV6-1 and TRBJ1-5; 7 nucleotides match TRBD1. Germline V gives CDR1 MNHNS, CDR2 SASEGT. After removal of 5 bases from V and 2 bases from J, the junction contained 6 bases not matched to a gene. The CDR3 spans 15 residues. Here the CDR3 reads CASSSLGGGNQPQHF. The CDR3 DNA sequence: TGTGCCAGCAGTAGCCTAGGGGGCGGCAATCAGCCCCAGCATTTT.

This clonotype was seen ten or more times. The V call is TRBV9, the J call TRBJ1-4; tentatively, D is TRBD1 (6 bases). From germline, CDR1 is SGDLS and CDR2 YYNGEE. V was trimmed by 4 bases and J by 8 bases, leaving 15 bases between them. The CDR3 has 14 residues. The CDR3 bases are TGTGCCAGCAGCCCAACAGGGAGGGAAGAAAAACTGTTTTTT. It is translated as CASSPTGREEKLFF.

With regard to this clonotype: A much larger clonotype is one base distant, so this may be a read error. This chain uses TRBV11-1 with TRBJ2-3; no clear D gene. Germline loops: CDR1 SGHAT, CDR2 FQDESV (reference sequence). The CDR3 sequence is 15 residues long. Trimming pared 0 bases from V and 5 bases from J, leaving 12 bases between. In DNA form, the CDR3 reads TGTGCCAGCAGCTTAGCGGCAGGAGCCCTAGATACGCAGTATTTT. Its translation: CASSLAAGALDTQYF.

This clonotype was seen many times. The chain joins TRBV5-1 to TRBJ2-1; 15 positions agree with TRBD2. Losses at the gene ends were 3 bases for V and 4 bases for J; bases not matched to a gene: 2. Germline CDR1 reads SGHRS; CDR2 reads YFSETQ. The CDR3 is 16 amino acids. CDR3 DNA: TGCGCCAGCAGCTCGGGACTAGCGGGAGGTTACAATGAGCAGTTCTTC. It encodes CASSSGLAGGYNEQFF.

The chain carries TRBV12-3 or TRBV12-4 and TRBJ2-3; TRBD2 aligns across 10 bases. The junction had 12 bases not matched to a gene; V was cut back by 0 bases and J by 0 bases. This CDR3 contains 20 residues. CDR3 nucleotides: TGTGCCAGCAGTTTAGCTTCTCGGGGTAGCGGGAGGCTTAGCACAGATACGCAGTATTTT. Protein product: CASSLASRGSGRLSTDTQYF.

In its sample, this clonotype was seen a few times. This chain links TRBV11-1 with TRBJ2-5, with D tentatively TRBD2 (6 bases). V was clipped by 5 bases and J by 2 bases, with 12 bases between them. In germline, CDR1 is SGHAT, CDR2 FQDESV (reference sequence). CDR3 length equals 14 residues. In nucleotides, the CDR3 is TGTGCCAGCAGCAAAGGGACTGAACAAGAGACCCAGTACTTC. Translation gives CASSKGTEQETQYF.

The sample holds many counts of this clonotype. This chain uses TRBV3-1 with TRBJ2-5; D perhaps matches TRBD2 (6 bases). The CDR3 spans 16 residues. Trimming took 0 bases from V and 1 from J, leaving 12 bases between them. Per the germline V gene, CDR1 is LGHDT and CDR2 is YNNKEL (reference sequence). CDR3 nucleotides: TGTGCCAGCAGCCAAGAGTTCCGGAGGGTCCAAGAGACCCAGTACTTC. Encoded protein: CASSQEFRRVQETQYF.

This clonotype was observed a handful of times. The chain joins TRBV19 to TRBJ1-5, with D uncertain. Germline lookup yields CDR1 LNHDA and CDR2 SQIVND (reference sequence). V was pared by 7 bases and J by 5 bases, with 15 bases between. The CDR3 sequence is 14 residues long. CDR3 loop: CASNLRDWDQPQHF. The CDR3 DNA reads TGTGCCAGTAATTTAAGGGATTGGGATCAGCCCCAGCATTTT.

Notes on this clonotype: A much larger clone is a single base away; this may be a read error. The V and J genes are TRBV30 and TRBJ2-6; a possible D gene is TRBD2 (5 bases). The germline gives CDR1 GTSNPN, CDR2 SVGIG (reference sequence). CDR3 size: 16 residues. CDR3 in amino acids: CPWSVLATSGANVLTF. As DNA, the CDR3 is TGTCCCTGGAGTGTCTTAGCGACCTCTGGGGCCAACGTCCTGACTTTC.

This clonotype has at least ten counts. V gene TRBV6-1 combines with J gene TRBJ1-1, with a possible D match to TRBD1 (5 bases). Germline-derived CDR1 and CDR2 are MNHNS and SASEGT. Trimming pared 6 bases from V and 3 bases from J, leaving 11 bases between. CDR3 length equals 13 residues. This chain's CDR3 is CASRTTGDTEAFF. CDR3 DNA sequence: TGTGCCAGCAGAACAACAGGTGACACTGAAGCTTTCTTT.